Listed below are T cell receptor beta chains from one sample, sequenced in a study of a mutant IDH1 vaccine in newly diagnosed glioma. The data were produced by immunoSEQ multiplex PCR, yet TCRdb's version contains in-frame clones alone and is incomplete. The table includes about 88,000 clones, more than 65% detected once. The material sequenced was PBMCs, taken from a glioma patient treated with radiotherapy, temozolomide or both. These receptors were taken from a man aged 40-49 years with glioma. Some clones in this sample may be carry-over from other donors' samples. CDR3s include the opening cysteine and the closing phenylalanine or tryptophan. The order of the fields is J gene, D gene, V gene, clone size, CDR3 protein, CDR3 DNA. D genes are given only for firm matches. Size tells how often a clone was seen (once, few, many) or the class of an expanded clone, and some rows leave it out.

TRBJ2-7,-,TRBV19,-,CASSPYGTSGSYEQYF,TGTGCCAGTAGTCCGTACGGGACATCAGGCTCCTACGAGCAGTACTTC
TRBJ1-1,-,TRBV2,-,CASPLVTQNTEAFF,TGTGCCAGCCCCCTGGTCACCCAGAACACTGAAGCTTTCTTT
TRBJ2-4,-,TRBV11-2,once,CASRAANIQYF,TGTGCCAGTAGGGCCGCCAACATTCAGTACTTC
TRBJ1-2,TRBD1,TRBV2,once,CASSGTGYGYTF,TGTGCCAGCAGCGGGACAGGCTATGGCTACACCTTC
TRBJ1-1,TRBD1,TRBV2,-,CASSVQGARDTEAFF,TGTGCCAGCAGTGTTCAGGGGGCAAGAGACACTGAAGCTTTCTTT
TRBJ1-1,TRBD1,TRBV29-1,few,CSVRNRGLNTEAFF,TGCAGCGTACGGAACAGGGGTCTGAACACTGAAGCTTTCTTT
TRBJ2-3,-,TRBV7-8,few,CASSKTGTSTDTQYF,TGTGCCAGCAGCAAGACCGGGACTAGCACAGATACGCAGTATTTT
TRBJ2-3,TRBD2,TRBV5-1,few,CASSSGTSGIDTQYF,TGCGCCAGCAGTTCCGGGACTAGCGGGATCGATACGCAGTATTTT
TRBJ1-4,-,TRBV4-1,-,CASSQDLGAAINEKLFF,TGCGCCAGCAGCCAAGATTTAGGGGCAGCTATTAATGAAAAACTGTTTTTT
TRBJ2-3,TRBD2,TRBV4-1,-,CASSQERFSGGASNTQYF,TGCGCCAGCAGCCAAGAAAGGTTCAGCGGGGGGGCATCAAATACGCAGTATTTT
TRBJ1-4,-,TRBV4-1,-,CASSQGRQGNEKLFF,TGCGCCAGCAGCCAAGGCCGGCAGGGCAATGAAAAACTGTTTTTT
TRBJ2-3,-,TRBV4-1,-,CASSQDNGVAITQYF,TGCGCCAGCAGCCAAGATAATGGAGTTGCAATAACGCAGTATTTT
TRBJ2-1,TRBD2,TRBV25-1,-,CASTEPGLANNEQFF,TGTGCCAGCACCGAACCCGGACTAGCTAACAATGAGCAGTTCTTC
TRBJ1-5,-,TRBV2,-,CATAMQYNQPQHF,TGTGCCACAGCAATGCAATACAATCAGCCCCAGCATTTT
TRBJ2-5,-,TRBV30,-,CAWSVGLGGETQYF,TGTGCCTGGAGTGTAGGGTTAGGCGGAGAGACCCAGTACTTC
TRBJ2-7,-,TRBV6-1,-,CASSDFFQTAAYEQYF,TGTGCCAGCAGTGACTTTTTCCAGACAGCTGCCTACGAGCAGTACTTC
TRBJ2-2,-,TRBV7-6,few,CASSLAGGAGELFF,TGTGCCAGCAGCTTAGCAGGAGGCGCCGGGGAGCTGTTTTTT
TRBJ1-6,TRBD1,TRBV5-1,-,CASSPKTGRGTRDNSPLHF,TGCGCCAGCAGCCCGAAGACAGGGAGGGGAACTCGGGATAATTCACCCCTCCACTTT
TRBJ1-3,-,TRBV6-6,-,CASRDEVGNTIYF,TGTGCCAGCAGGGACGAGGTTGGAAACACCATATATTTT
TRBJ2-2,TRBD2,TRBV25-1,-,CASSEFKAGITGELFF,TGTGCCAGCAGTGAATTTAAAGCGGGGATCACCGGGGAGCTGTTTTTT
TRBJ2-1,TRBD1,TRBV7-2,-,CASSSGTGHYNEQFF,TGTGCCAGCAGCTCCGGGACAGGGCACTACAATGAGCAGTTCTTC
TRBJ2-5,-,TRBV29-1,-,CSVESVVGSETQYF,TGCAGCGTTGAAAGTGTGGTAGGTTCAGAGACCCAGTACTTC
TRBJ2-2,-,TRBV7-2,-,CASSGGRNTGELFF,TGTGCCAGCAGCGGGGGGAGAAACACCGGGGAGCTGTTTTTT
TRBJ1-1,-,TRBV10-1,few,CASSDPSTEAFF,TGCGCCAGCAGTGACCCTAGCACTGAAGCTTTCTTT
TRBJ2-5,-,TRBV11-3,-,CASKETQYF,TGTGCCAGCAAAGAGACCCAGTACTTC
TRBJ2-1,-,TRBV20-1,-,CSATILDEQFF,TGCAGTGCTACTATATTGGATGAGCAGTTCTTC
TRBJ1-2,-,TRBV18,-,CASSVESRGYTF,TGTGCCAGCTCAGTCGAGTCTCGTGGCTACACCTTC
TRBJ2-5,-,TRBV7-9,-,CASTPGRTQETQYF,TGTGCCAGCACCCCGGGACGGACCCAAGAGACCCAGTACTTC
TRBJ1-1,TRBD1,TRBV10-3,few,CAISEDRGQHAFF,TGTGCCATCAGTGAGGACAGGGGGCAGCATGCTTTCTTT
TRBJ1-4,-,TRBV4-1,-,CASSQGGQGRTNEKLFF,TGCGCCAGCAGCCAAGGAGGGCAGGGGCGAACTAATGAAAAACTGTTTTTT
TRBJ1-5,-,TRBV7-2,once,CASSLVWGPNQPQHF,TGTGCCAGCAGCTTAGTATGGGGACCCAATCAGCCCCAGCATTTT
TRBJ2-5,-,TRBV29-1,once,CSVEKGGAGGETQYF,TGCAGCGTTGAGAAAGGGGGGGCAGGTGGAGAGACCCAGTACTTC
TRBJ1-6,TRBD1,TRBV5-1,-,CASSLYRGSTSPLHF,TGCGCCAGCAGCTTGTACAGGGGTTCCACCTCACCCCTCCACTTT
TRBJ2-6,-,TRBV2,-,CASSLGRVGANVLTF,TGTGCCAGCAGTTTGGGCAGGGTCGGGGCCAACGTCCTGACTTTC
TRBJ1-5,-,TRBV6-6,once,CASTTGRGQPQHF,TGTGCCAGCACCACAGGGAGGGGGCAGCCCCAGCATTTT
TRBJ1-2,TRBD1,TRBV4-1,once,CASSQAQGNYGYTF,TGCGCCAGCAGCCAAGCACAGGGGAACTATGGCTACACCTTC
TRBJ1-2,-,TRBV5-6,-,CASSSMGGRFYGYTF,TGTGCCAGCAGCTCGATGGGGGGGCGATTCTATGGCTACACCTTC
TRBJ1-2,-,TRBV6-4,-,CASSPTGAGGYGYTF,TGTGCCAGCAGCCCCACGGGGGCCGGTGGGTATGGCTACACCTTC
TRBJ2-7,TRBD1,TRBV5-1,-,CASSPGQGSGEQYF,TGCGCCAGCAGCCCCGGACAGGGGTCGGGAGAGCAGTACTTC
TRBJ1-3,-,TRBV6-6,few,CASSYSEGSAGNTIYF,TGTGCCAGCAGTTACTCGGAAGGGAGTGCTGGAAACACCATATATTTT
TRBJ2-1,-,TRBV6-5,-,CASSLKGAYNEQFF,TGTGCCAGCAGTCTGAAAGGGGCCTACAATGAGCAGTTCTTC
TRBJ2-3,TRBD2,TRBV4-1,-,CASSRPGSGGTDTQYF,TGCGCCAGCAGCCGCCCGGGGAGCGGGGGGACAGATACGCAGTATTTT
TRBJ2-1,TRBD1,TRBV10-1,-,CASSGTGLSYNEQFF,TGCGCCAGCAGTGGGACAGGGCTCTCCTACAATGAGCAGTTCTTC
TRBJ1-4,-,TRBV2,few,CASKGEVGKLFF,TGTGCCAGCAAAGGAGAGGTGGGAAAACTGTTTTTT
TRBJ1-4,-,TRBV7-9,-,CASSLGGDIWEKLFF,TGTGCCAGCAGCTTAGGGGGGGACATCTGGGAAAAACTGTTTTTT
TRBJ2-3,TRBD2,TRBV13,few,CASSLGGGAGDTQYF,TGTGCCAGCAGCTTAGGCGGGGGGGCGGGAGATACGCAGTATTTT
TRBJ1-1,TRBD1,TRBV6-5,-,CASSYSRQGVYEAFF,TGTGCCAGCAGTTACTCGAGGCAGGGGGTATACGAAGCTTTCTTT
TRBJ1-6,-,TRBV25-1,-,CASRGGQAKSPLHF,TGTGCCAGCAGGGGGGGGCAGGCGAAATCACCCCTCCACTTT
TRBJ1-1,-,TRBV5-1,-,CASSVGDVGTEAFF,TGCGCCAGCAGCGTTGGGGATGTCGGCACTGAAGCTTTCTTT
TRBJ2-5,TRBD2,TRBV7-2,-,CASSPRSAGEETQYF,TGTGCCAGCAGCCCCAGGTCAGCGGGGGAAGAGACCCAGTACTTC
TRBJ2-1,-,TRBV7-2,once,CASSLSTLPDYYNEQFF,TGTGCCAGCAGCCTTTCCACGTTGCCCGATTACTACAATGAGCAGTTCTTC
TRBJ1-2,TRBD1,TRBV19,many,CASRGDRGYGYTF,TGTGCCAGCAGAGGGGACAGGGGCTATGGCTACACCTTC
TRBJ2-1,-,TRBV4-1,-,CASSQAGAPLNEQFF,TGCGCCAGCAGCCAAGCGGGGGCCCCCCTTAATGAGCAGTTCTTC
TRBJ2-3,-,TRBV7-9,once,CASSTLYRNPTDTQYF,TGTGCCAGCAGCACCCTTTACAGGAACCCGACAGATACGCAGTATTTT
TRBJ2-2,-,TRBV7-9,few,CATLSSISGELFF,TGTGCCACCCTCTCTTCTATATCCGGGGAGCTGTTTTTT
TRBJ2-3,-,TRBV5-6,once,CASSLVPATQYF,TGTGCCAGCAGCTTGGTACCCGCTACGCAGTATTTT
TRBJ1-6,TRBD1,TRBV7-8,-,CASSYEGQANSPLHF,TGTGCCAGCAGCTACGAGGGACAGGCTAATTCACCCCTCCACTTT
TRBJ2-7,TRBD1,TRBV7-8,-,CASSLLGTGGYEQYF,TGTGCCAGCAGCTTACTCGGGACAGGGGGGTACGAGCAGTACTTC
TRBJ1-2,TRBD1,TRBV6-5,-,CASAPMGTAYGYTF,TGTGCCAGCGCCCCGATGGGGACAGCCTATGGCTACACCTTC
TRBJ1-5,-,TRBV4-1,-,CASSHENNQPQHF,TGCGCCAGCAGCCATGAGAACAATCAGCCCCAGCATTTT